Below are 26 T cell receptor beta chains sequenced from a single sample in a study of blood T cell repertoires in COVID-19. Assay: immunoSEQ multiplex PCR; the TCRdb copy retains only in-frame clones and omits some. This repertoire shows fewer than 250,000 clones, about 83% found once; its top ten account for around 5.9%. The source material was peripheral blood. Every receptor here comes from a human donor in a cohort sampled during active COVID-19.

This chain links TRBV2 with TRBJ1-3, with D possibly matching TRBD1 (6 bases). The germline gives CDR1 SNHLY, CDR2 FYNNEI. The CDR3 has 15 residues. Trimming removed 6 bases at V and 0 bases at J, with 12 bases between. The CDR3 coding sequence is TGTGCCAGCAGGGACAGCCTATTCTCTGGAAACACCATATATTTT. Its translation: CASRDSLFSGNTIYF.

The chain employs TRBV28 and TRBJ2-7; possibly TRBD2 for D (5 bases). CDR1 MDHEN and CDR2 SYDVKM come from the germline V gene. V lost 2 bases and J lost 4, with 9 bases in between. There are 13 residues in the CDR3. The DNA of the CDR3 is TGTGCCAGCAGTTTAAACAGAGGGTACGAGCAGTACTTC. Its protein product is CASSLNRGYEQYF.

V is TRBV15 and J is TRBJ1-4; the D gene is possibly TRBD1 (6 bases). V was shortened by 7 bases and J by 3 bases, with 12 bases between the two germline ends. Germline CDR1 reads LNHNV; CDR2 reads YYDKDF (reference sequence). The CDR3 has 14 residues. CDR3 loop: CATNPDRANEKLFF. Here the CDR3 DNA reads TGTGCCACCAACCCGGACAGAGCTAATGAAAAACTGTTTTTT.

The chain couples TRBV4-2 to TRBJ2-1; TRBD2 aligns across 8 bases. J gave up 9 bases and V 4 bases, and 14 bases lay outside the gene matches. The germline gives CDR1 LGHNA, CDR2 YNFKEQ. The CDR3 has 16 amino acids. CDR3 residues: CASSPIFSGKRGEQFF. The CDR3 DNA sequence: TGTGCCAGCAGCCCAATATTTAGCGGGAAGCGTGGTGAGCAGTTCTTC.

The chain carries TRBV18 and TRBJ2-5; 7 nucleotides agree with TRBD1. The CDR3 consists of 13 residues. The trim removed 3 bases at V and 6 bases at J, leaving 4 bases unmatched. Looked up from germline, CDR1 is KGHSH and CDR2 is LQKENI. CDR3 sequence reads: CASSPGTEQTQYF. The CDR3 bases are TGTGCCAGCTCACCCGGGACAGAGCAGACCCAGTACTTC.

The chain links TRBV5-5 to TRBJ2-3, with 14 bases lining up with TRBD2. Looked up from germline, CDR1 is SGHKS and CDR2 is YYEKEE (reference sequence). The CDR3 has 18 amino acids. Germline trimming cut 3 bases from V and 6 bases from J; bases unmatched to any gene: 12. The CDR3 DNA is TGTGCCAGCAGCTACAGACCGACTAGCGGGAGGGCCCTCGATACGCAGTATTTT. Translation: CASSYRPTSGRALDTQYF. The complete variable domain, with remaining parts taken from reference TRBV5-5 and TRBJ2-3, reads DAGVTQSPTHLIKTRGQQVTLRCSPISGHKSVSWYQQVLGQGPQFIFQYYEKEERGRGNFPDRFSARQFPNYSSELNVNALLLGDSALYLCASSYRPTSGRALDTQYFGPGTRLTVL.

This chain connects TRBV7-2 to TRBJ2-7; TRBD2 matches 8 bases. After removal of 7 bases from V and 3 bases from J, the junction contained 14 bases not matched to a gene. Looked up from germline, CDR1 is SGHTA and CDR2 is FQGNSA. The CDR3 spans 16 residues. DNA for the CDR3: TGTGCCAGCACCCCGGGGGGAGCGGGAGCGGGCTACGAGCAGTACTTC. It translates to CASTPGGAGAGYEQYF. The full variable domain, its missing parts supplied by reference TRBV7-2 and TRBJ2-7, is GAGVSQSPSNKVTEKGKDVELRCDPISGHTALYWYRQSLGQGLEFLIYFQGNSAPDKSGLPSDRFSAERTGGSVSTLTIQRTQQEDSAVYLCASTPGGAGAGYEQYFGPGTRLTVT.

V gene TRBV5-1 combines with J gene TRBJ2-5; D is possibly TRBD1 (5 bases). V was pared by 3 bases and J by 2 bases, with 11 bases between. This CDR3 spans 14 amino acids. Germline V gene data show CDR1 as SGHRS and CDR2 as YFSETQ. CDR3 DNA sequence: TGCGCCAGCAGCTCGCAGGGTAATCAAGAGACCCAGTACTTC. Its protein product is CASSSQGNQETQYF.

The chain recombines TRBV4-1 with TRBJ2-7; 8 bases are shared with TRBD2. The CDR3 has 15 residues. Germline V gene data show CDR1 as MGHRA and CDR2 as YSYEKL. The V segment lost 3 bases and the J segment 3 bases; nucleotides outside the gene matches: 7. The CDR3 DNA is TGCGCCAGCAGCCAGGGTAGCGGGGAACTCTACGAGCAGTACTTC. Translated, it gives CASSQGSGELYEQYF.

The rearrangement links TRBV3-1 (or the pseudogene TRBV3-2) to TRBJ2-7; D gene ambiguous. The V end lost 1 base, the J end lost 2 bases, and 9 bases lay between the germline ends. The CDR3 extends over 14 amino acids. The germline gives CDR1 LGHDT, CDR2 YNNKEL (reference sequence). The CDR3: CASSQGTPAYEQYF. The CDR3 DNA reads TGTGCCAGCAGCCAAGGAACCCCAGCCTACGAGCAGTACTTC.

The J gene is TRBJ1-4, the V gene TRBV9; tentatively, D is TRBD1 (5 bases). The ends were cut back, 2 bases at V and 5 bases at J, with 16 bases in the middle. The CDR3 extends over 16 amino acids. From germline, CDR1 is SGDLS and CDR2 YYNGEE. CDR3 DNA: TGTGCCAGCAGCGTGGGCAAAGGACACTTAAATGAAAAACTGTTTTTT. This sequence encodes CASSVGKGHLNEKLFF.

The count of this clone is one. V gene TRBV5-6 combines with J gene TRBJ2-7, with TRBD1 matching 8 bases. The ends lost 6 bases at V and 7 bases at J; junction bases unmatched: 12. The CDR3 has 14 amino acids. Germline V CDR1 and CDR2: SGHDT, YYEEEE. The CDR3 coding sequence is TGTGCCAGCACGCTAATCCAGGGGGCGAGGGAGCAGTACTTC. It translates to CASTLIQGAREQYF.

This chain connects TRBV18 to TRBJ2-7; 9 bases are shared with TRBD2. The CDR3 contains 16 residues. V dropped 1 base and J dropped 4; count of bases not matched to a gene: 8. Germline values: CDR1 KGHSH, CDR2 LQKENI. The CDR3 bases are TGTGCCAGCTCACCACTTAACCCAGCGGGAGGATACGAGCAGTACTTC. This codes for CASSPLNPAGGYEQYF.

The DNA for the CDR3 is TGTGCCAGCAGTTTATTGGCTAGCGGAAGCCAAGAGACCCAGTACTTC. It yields the protein CASSLLASGSQETQYF. The V and J genes are TRBV27 and TRBJ2-5, with 7 positions matching TRBD2. Germline V gene data show CDR1 as MNHEY and CDR2 as SMNVEV (reference sequence). Trimming removed 1 base from V and 1 base from J; junction bases left unmatched: 6. The CDR3 runs 16 residues.

The chain links TRBV25-1 to TRBJ1-1; no firm D call. V was cut by 2 bases and J by 3 bases, with 16 bases left in between. The length of the CDR3 is 16 residues. The germline CDR1 and CDR2 sequences are MGHDK and SYGVNS. The DNA for the CDR3 is TGTGCCAGCAGTGAAGTAGGAGCCACTCCGTACACTGAAGCTTTCTTT. Residues: CASSEVGATPYTEAFF.

The rearrangement uses TRBV7-9 and TRBJ1-6; D remains unclear. The V gene's germline CDR1 is SEHNR and CDR2 FQNEAQ (reference sequence). V gave up 5 bases and J gave up 4 bases, with 6 bases separating them. CDR3 length equals 13 residues. For the CDR3, the DNA is TGTGCCAGCAGCCCAAATTATAATTCACCCCTCCACTTT. It specifies CASSPNYNSPLHF.

The V call is TRBV5-6, the J call TRBJ2-1; 11 bases agree with TRBD2. Germline V gene data show CDR1 as SGHDT and CDR2 as YYEEEE. There are 16 residues in the CDR3. V gave up 1 base and J gave up 6 bases; unmatched junction bases: 6. The CDR3 DNA sequence: TGTGCCAGCAGCTTGCGAGGGGGGACTAGCGGCAATGAGCAGTTCTTC. It is translated as CASSLRGGTSGNEQFF. Full variable domain (outside the CDR3, taken from reference TRBV5-6 and TRBJ2-1): DAGVTQSPTHLIKTRGQQVTLRCSPKSGHDTVSWYQQALGQGPQFIFQYYEEEERQRGNFPDRFSGHQFPNYSSELNVNALLLGDSALYLCASSLRGGTSGNEQFFGPGTRLTVL.

The chain joins TRBV5-4 to TRBJ2-1; 7 bases map to TRBD2. The CDR3 contains 17 residues. Germline trimming cut 3 bases from V and 5 bases from J; bases unmatched to any gene: 14. Germline CDR1 and CDR2: SGHNT and YYREEE (reference sequence). The CDR3 DNA sequence: TGTGCCAGCAGCTCCGGGGGGTCGGGACCGTCAAACAATGAGCAGTTCTTC. Protein sequence: CASSSGGSGPSNNEQFF.

The chain has TRBV7-9 and TRBJ1-2, with 7 bases that match TRBD1. V shed 1 base and J 2 bases; nucleotides not matched to a gene: 1. The CDR3 totals 14 residues. CDR1 is SEHNR and CDR2 is FQNEAQ in the germline V gene (reference sequence). DNA for the CDR3: TGTGCCAGCAGCTTAGAGACAGGGAACTATGGCTACACCTTC. Protein product: CASSLETGNYGYTF.

The sample holds one count of this clone. CDR3 in DNA: TGTGCCAGCAGCGCGCGACCCGTAGGGAGGACTGAAGCTTTCTTT. This translates into CASSARPVGRTEAFF. The chain couples TRBV5-8 to TRBJ1-1, with unresolved D. The germline V gene has CDR1 SGHTS and CDR2 YDEGEE. The CDR3 runs to 15 residues. Trimming shortened V by 4 bases and J by 5 bases, and 18 bases separated the two germline ends.

This clone was counted a few times. The genes are TRBV18 and TRBJ2-1; tentatively, D is TRBD1 (5 bases). The CDR3 has 13 residues. Germline lookup yields CDR1 KGHSH and CDR2 LQKENI. Trimming removed 3 bases at V and 13 bases at J, with 16 bases between. The CDR3 loop reads CASSPLTGDRQFF. The DNA of the CDR3 is TGTGCCAGCTCACCGTTAACAGGCGACCGTCAGTTCTTC.

This chain connects TRBV5-4 to TRBJ2-1; D is ambiguous. This CDR3 contains 13 residues. Germline CDR1 reads SGHNT; CDR2 reads YYREEE (reference sequence). With 2 bases removed from V and 6 bases from J, the gap between germline ends came to 9 bases. For the CDR3, the DNA is TGTGCCAGCAGCTTCGTATCTTCCAATGAGCAGTTCTTC. Residues: CASSFVSSNEQFF. Combining the CDR3 with reference TRBV5-4 and TRBJ2-1 gives the whole variable domain ETGVTQSPTHLIKTRGQQVTLRCSSQSGHNTVSWYQQALGQGPQFIFQYYREEENGRGNFPPRFSGLQFPNYSSELNVNALELDDSALYLCASSFVSSNEQFFGPGTRLTVL.

This chain connects TRBV3-1 (or the pseudogene TRBV3-2) to TRBJ1-6; D not certain. V was cut by 4 bases and J by 9 bases, with 13 bases left in between. The CDR3 is made up of 14 amino acids. Per the germline V gene, CDR1 is LGHDT and CDR2 is YNNKEL (reference sequence). CDR3 region: CASSPLAGGSPLHF. CDR3 DNA sequence: TGTGCCAGCAGCCCGTTGGCTGGCGGTTCACCCCTCCACTTT.

The rearrangement uses TRBV15 and TRBJ2-3; the D gene is possibly TRBD1 (5 bases). With 2 bases removed from V and 3 bases from J, the gap between germline ends came to 6 bases. The CDR3 contains 13 residues. CDR1 and CDR2 (germline): LNHNV, YYDKDF (reference sequence). CDR3 coding DNA: TGTGCCACCAGCAGACAGGGAACAGATACGCAGTATTTT. Translation: CATSRQGTDTQYF.

The chain has TRBV11-2 and TRBJ2-7; 7 bases fit TRBD2. This CDR3 region has 13 residues. Germline values: CDR1 SGHAT, CDR2 FQNNGV. J lost 2 bases, V lost 5 bases, and 3 bases had no gene match. The CDR3: CASSLGLAYEQYF. CDR3 DNA: TGTGCCAGCAGCCTCGGACTAGCCTACGAGCAGTACTTC.

This chain links TRBV24-1 with TRBJ2-7, with a possible D match to TRBD2 (5 bases). Between the trimmed V and J ends, which lost 4 bases and 6 bases, there was a span of 9 bases. The CDR3 contains 12 residues. From germline, CDR1 is KGHDR and CDR2 SFDVKD. CDR3 in DNA: TGTGCCACCAGTGAGCGGGCGGGCGAGCAGTACTTC. Protein product: CATSERAGEQYF.